Here is one TCR beta chain with its context. What it recognizes is unknown. This entry comes from a study of shared clonotypes between healthy human individuals. The study's findings and limits: Shared clonotypes across all four donors exceeded non-shared ones in generation probability. Shared across a few donors were around 5% of the naive CD4 clonotypes.

The ends were cut back, 2 bases at V and 7 bases at J, with 21 bases in the middle. This CDR3 has 16 residues. Germline loops: CDR1 SGHRS, CDR2 YFSETQ. TCRdb's table, derived via immunoSEQ multiplex PCR, lists solely in-frame clones and lacks some. The sample contains around 2,000,000 clones, approximately 95% of which appear only once. The sequenced sample consisted of naive CD4+ T cells sorted from blood. Specified subset: CD45RA+ positively selected. The chain uses TRBV5-1 and TRBJ1-2; perhaps TRBD1 as D (5 bases). The receptor was derived from a man younger than 35 in good health. This CDR3 is CASSFGDPALGGGYTF. The CDR3 DNA reads as TGCGCCAGCAGCTTCGGGGACCCAGCCCTGGGGGGTGGCTACACCTTC. Supplemented by reference TRBV5-1 and TRBJ1-2, the full variable domain reads KAGVTQTPRYLIKTRGQQVTLSCSPISGHRSVSWYQQTPGQGLQFLFEYFSETQRNKGNFPGRFSGRQFSNSRSEMNVSTLELGDSALYLCASSFGDPALGGGYTFGSGTRLTVV.